This T cell receptor (beta chain) was observed in a study of patients and donors after allogeneic stem cell transplantation. Germline CDR1 and CDR2: MNHNS and SASEGT. The CDR3 runs to 12 residues. MiXCR, run by TCRdb on the RT-PCR reads, gives a single entry per CDR3 protein. The repertoire holds 15,000 to 25,000 distinct CDR3 sequences, with 4.5% to 6% as singletons. This clonotype was seen many times. The sequencing sample was made of blood, either unsorted or a sorted T cell fraction (not recorded which). The TCR sequence derives from a human donor who was either an allogeneic HSCT recipient or a stem cell or donor lymphocyte infusion donor (not recorded which). It is not recorded whose cells these are; they may come from a transplant donor. The chain combines TRBV6-1 with TRBJ2-7; maybe TRBD2 (8 bases). CDR3 in amino acids: CSNGRGRREQYF. The CDR3 DNA sequence: TGTTCGAACGGGAGGGGGCGCCGGGAGCAGTACTTC.